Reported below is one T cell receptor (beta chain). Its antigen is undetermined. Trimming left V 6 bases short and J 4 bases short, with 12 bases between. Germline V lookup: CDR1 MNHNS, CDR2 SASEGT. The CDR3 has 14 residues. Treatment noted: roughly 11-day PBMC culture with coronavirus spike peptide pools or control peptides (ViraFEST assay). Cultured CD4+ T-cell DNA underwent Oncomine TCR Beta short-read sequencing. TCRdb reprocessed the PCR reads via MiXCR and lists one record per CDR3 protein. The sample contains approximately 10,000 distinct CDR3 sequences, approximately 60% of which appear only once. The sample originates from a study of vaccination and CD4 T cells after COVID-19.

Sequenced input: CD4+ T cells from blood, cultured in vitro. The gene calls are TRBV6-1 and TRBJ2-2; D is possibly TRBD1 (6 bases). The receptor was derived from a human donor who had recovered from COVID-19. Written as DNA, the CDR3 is TGTGCCAGCAGCCGACAGGCGGCCACCGGGGAGCTGTTTTTT. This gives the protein CASSRQAATGELFF.